This passage covers 16 T cell receptor beta chains from one sample sequenced in a study of T cell responses to AZD1222 COVID-19 vaccine. Profiled with immunoSEQ multiplex PCR; TCRdb holds only in-frame clones, not every one. The data show approximately 190,000 clones, 90% to 95% seen once. Sequences were derived from peripheral blood, sampled on day 0 of AZD1222 vaccination. The receptors were sampled from an adult in good health.

The rearrangement uses TRBV13 and TRBJ1-2, with D perhaps TRBD1 (6 bases). The CDR3 is made up of 13 amino acids. With 5 bases removed from V and 8 bases from J, the gap between germline ends came to 15 bases. The germline V gene has CDR1 PRHDT and CDR2 FYEKMQ (reference sequence). CDR3 nucleotides: TGTGCCAGCAGCAAGTACAGGGATCGGGGCTACACCTTC. Residues: CASSKYRDRGYTF. Looking up the rest from reference TRBV13 and TRBJ1-2 gives the full variable domain: AAGVIQSPRHLIKEKRETATLKCYPIPRHDTVYWYQQGPGQDPQFLISFYEKMQSDKGSIPDRFSAQQFSDYHSELNMSSLELGDSALYFCASSKYRDRGYTFGSGTRLTVV.

The chain is built from TRBV19 and TRBJ2-3; D might be TRBD2 (6 bases). The germline V and J ends were trimmed by 4 bases and 1 base, with 12 bases remaining between them. CDR3 length: 15 residues. The germline CDR1 and CDR2 sequences are LNHDA and SQIVND (reference sequence). Here the CDR3 DNA reads TGTGCCAGTAGTACTGGGGGGATGGGCACAGATACGCAGTATTTT. Translation: CASSTGGMGTDTQYF.

The chain couples TRBV10-3 to TRBJ2-1; D unresolved. Germline values: CDR1 ENHRY, CDR2 SYGVKD. Trimming removed 0 bases from V and 6 bases from J, with 9 bases in between. The CDR3 runs 14 residues. The CDR3 nucleotides read TGTGCCATCAGTGAGTCGCGATTGCTCAATGAGCAGTTCTTC. It translates to CAISESRLLNEQFF.

The V gene is TRBV27, the J gene TRBJ1-2, with TRBD1 matching over 7 bases. Trimming took 6 bases from V and 3 from J; bases not matched to a gene: 10. Germline CDR1 reads MNHEY; CDR2 reads SMNVEV (reference sequence). The CDR3 loop spans 15 amino acids. The CDR3 here is CASSPLSGQYYGYTF. The CDR3 nucleotides read TGTGCCAGCAGCCCCCTGTCGGGACAGTACTATGGCTACACCTTC.

This sequence joins TRBV10-3 and TRBJ2-1, with D perhaps matching TRBD2 (6 bases). Trimming pared 1 base from V and 4 bases from J, leaving 14 bases between. Germline-derived CDR1 and CDR2 are ENHRY and SYGVKD. This CDR3 is 16 amino acids long. In DNA form, the CDR3 reads TGTGCCATCAGTGAGTTGGTCGGGAGAGGATACAATGAGCAGTTCTTC. As protein: CAISELVGRGYNEQFF.

The DNA for the CDR3 is TGTGCCAGTAGTATCCGACAGACCTCCTACGAGCAGTACTTC. Translation: CASSIRQTSYEQYF. The V gene is TRBV19, the J gene TRBJ2-7; weak D call: TRBD1 (5 bases). The V and J ends lost 3 bases and 0 bases respectively, with 9 bases between them. The V gene's germline CDR1 is LNHDA and CDR2 SQIVND (reference sequence). The CDR3 consists of 14 residues.

This clone was picked up one time. The chain links TRBV6-1 to TRBJ2-4; D gene uncertain. Trimming stripped 3 bases from V and 2 bases from J, with 14 bases between. CDR3 size: 16 residues. Germline V CDR1 and CDR2: MNHNS, SASEGT. DNA of the CDR3: TGTGCCAGCAGTGACTTTGACGGTTACTCCAAAAACATTCAGTACTTC. Its translation is CASSDFDGYSKNIQYF.

This chain joins TRBV19 and TRBJ1-5; the D is unclear. The CDR3 runs 15 residues. Germline CDR1 is LNHDA and CDR2 is SQIVND (reference sequence). The V end lost 8 bases, the J end lost 0 bases, and 14 bases lay between the germline ends. CDR3 sequence: CASALISYSNQPQHF. The CDR3 coding sequence is TGTGCCAGTGCCCTCATCTCTTATAGCAATCAGCCCCAGCATTTT.

This clone was counted once. The rearrangement uses TRBV12-3 or TRBV12-4 and TRBJ1-1; D unclear. The V end was cut by 3 bases, the J end by 6 bases, with 5 bases between. The CDR3 spans 11 residues. The CDR3: CASSLGPEAFF. CDR3 nucleotides: TGTGCCAGCAGTTTGGGCCCTGAAGCTTTCTTT.

The rearrangement links TRBV10-3 to TRBJ2-3; D is uncertain. The germline V and J ends were trimmed by 6 bases and 1 base, with 8 bases remaining between them. Germline assignment: CDR1 ENHRY and CDR2 SYGVKD. The CDR3 has 13 amino acids. CDR3 sequence (DNA): TGTGCCATCAGCCCCACTGGCACAGATACGCAGTATTTT. It codes for CAISPTGTDTQYF.

The V gene is TRBV27, the J gene TRBJ1-1, with a possible D match to TRBD1 (5 bases). CDR1 is MNHEY and CDR2 is SMNVEV in the germline V gene (reference sequence). CDR3 size: 14 residues. V lost 3 bases to trimming and J lost 2 bases, with 10 bases between them. CDR3 protein: CASSFTGINTEAFF. The CDR3 DNA follows: TGTGCCAGCAGTTTCACAGGTATTAACACTGAAGCTTTCTTT.

This rearrangement joins TRBV6-2 or TRBV6-3 to TRBJ2-2, with D possibly TRBD1 on 5 matching bases. V dropped 4 bases and J dropped 7 bases, with 16 bases sitting between them. The CDR3 is made up of 15 amino acids. Germline V gene data show CDR1 as MNHEY and CDR2 as SVGEGT. DNA of the CDR3: TGTGCCAGCAGTTCCGCTCTCCCAGGGTTCGGGGAGCTGTTTTTT. It is translated as CASSSALPGFGELFF.

This chain connects TRBV4-1 to TRBJ2-5; TRBD2 aligns across 9 bases. The CDR3 extends over 14 amino acids. V lost 4 bases and J lost 5; bases outside the gene matches: 5. Germline lookup yields CDR1 MGHRA and CDR2 YSYEKL. In DNA form, the CDR3 reads TGCGCCAGCAGCCTGGGACTAGCCTTGGAGACCCAGTACTTC. It translates to CASSLGLALETQYF.

This chain connects TRBV12-3 or TRBV12-4 to TRBJ1-2; D gene unclear. V was shortened by 6 bases and J by 7 bases, with 12 bases between the two germline ends. This CDR3 contains 12 residues. Here the CDR3 DNA reads TGTGCCAGCAGCCAAATCAGTTTTGGCTACACCTTC. This sequence encodes CASSQISFGYTF.

The V call is TRBV7-3, the J call TRBJ1-5; D is unclear. CDR1 and CDR2 (germline): SGHTA, FQGTGA. The CDR3 is 16 residues long. V lost 5 bases and J 0 bases, leaving 14 bases between the germline ends. The CDR3: CASSPHNAYSNQPQHF. The CDR3, as DNA: TGTGCCAGCAGCCCCCACAACGCCTATAGCAATCAGCCCCAGCATTTT.

The V gene is TRBV3-1 (or the pseudogene TRBV3-2), the J gene TRBJ2-1; D call uncertain. The germline V and J ends were trimmed by 1 base and 8 bases, with 15 bases remaining between them. The germline CDR1 and CDR2 sequences are LGHDT and YNNKEL (reference sequence). CDR3 length: 15 residues. The CDR3 DNA follows: TGTGCCAGCAGCCAAGGAGTGATCCAAGCCTATGAGCAGTTCTTC. Its translation is CASSQGVIQAYEQFF.